This is a list of T cell receptor beta chains from one sample in a study of control samples from healthy donors and cancer patients. Assay used: immunoSEQ multiplex PCR; TCRdb lists only in-frame clones, some missing. Of approximately 40,000 clones in the sample, more than 70% were seen once. The sample comprised PBMCs. The receptors were sampled from a woman aged 60-75 years with lung cancer. Both conserved end residues are part of each CDR3. A D gene is named only where the DNA matches it firmly. Clone sizes are given selectively: once, few, many, or a class where the clone is expanded.

abundance: .
v_gene: TRBV28
j_gene: TRBJ1-4
len: 16
d_gene: .
CDR3nt: TGTGCCAGCAGTTTGTCCGCGGCGGCGGCTAATGAAAAACTGTTTTTT
CDR3aa: CASSLSAAAANEKLFF

abundance: .
v_gene: TRBV6-2/TRBV6-3
j_gene: TRBJ2-7
len: 13
d_gene: .
CDR3nt: TGTGCCAGCAGTCACTCTTTGGGCTACGAGCAGTACTTC
CDR3aa: CASSHSLGYEQYF

abundance: .
v_gene: TRBV3-1/TRBV3-2
j_gene: TRBJ2-7
len: 14
d_gene: .
CDR3nt: TGTGCCAGCAGCCAAGGTGACAGGAGAGGCGAGCAGTACTTC
CDR3aa: CASSQGDRRGEQYF

abundance: .
v_gene: TRBV5-4
j_gene: TRBJ1-1
len: 16
d_gene: .
CDR3nt: TGTGCCAGCAGCTTGGTGCAGGGTAGTTGGGACACTGAAGCTTTCTTT
CDR3aa: CASSLVQGSWDTEAFF

abundance: .
v_gene: TRBV19
j_gene: TRBJ2-7
len: 17
d_gene: TRBD1
CDR3nt: TGTGCCAGTAGTCTTCGACCTCCGGGACAGGGGGCTTACGAGCAGTACTTC
CDR3aa: CASSLRPPGQGAYEQYF

abundance: .
v_gene: TRBV30
j_gene: TRBJ2-7
len: 13
d_gene: TRBD1
CDR3nt: TGTGCCTGGAGTACGGGGGACAGGGTGGCGCAGTACTTC
CDR3aa: CAWSTGDRVAQYF

abundance: .
v_gene: TRBV6-6
j_gene: TRBJ1-2
len: 14
d_gene: .
CDR3nt: TGTGCCAGCAGTGCTCAGGGAAGTGCGGATGGCTACACCTTC
CDR3aa: CASSAQGSADGYTF

abundance: once
v_gene: TRBV7-9
j_gene: TRBJ1-4
len: 14
d_gene: TRBD1
CDR3nt: TGTGCCAGCAGCCCCAGGGGGGAAAATGAAAAACTGTTTTTT
CDR3aa: CASSPRGENEKLFF

abundance: few
v_gene: TRBV20-1
j_gene: TRBJ2-5
len: 11
d_gene: .
CDR3nt: TGCAGTGCTAGTCTCCAAGAGACCCAGTACTTC
CDR3aa: CSASLQETQYF

abundance: .
v_gene: TRBV7-3
j_gene: TRBJ2-5
len: 13
d_gene: .
CDR3nt: TGTGCCAGTGCGGGCCAGCCGGGAGAGACCCAGTACTTC
CDR3aa: CASAGQPGETQYF

abundance: .
v_gene: TRBV30
j_gene: TRBJ2-1
len: 14
d_gene: TRBD2
CDR3nt: TGTGCCTGGGAACTAGCGGGAGCCTACAATGAGCAGTTCTTC
CDR3aa: CAWELAGAYNEQFF

abundance: .
v_gene: TRBV6-1
j_gene: TRBJ1-1
len: 15
d_gene: .
CDR3nt: TGTGCCAGCAGTGATTCGAGTAGGAGTCCTACTGAAGCTTTCTTT
CDR3aa: CASSDSSRSPTEAFF

abundance: few
v_gene: TRBV5-4
j_gene: TRBJ1-1
len: 14
d_gene: .
CDR3nt: TGTGCCAGCAGCTTGGTGGAGATGAACACTGAAGCTTTCTTT
CDR3aa: CASSLVEMNTEAFF

abundance: .
v_gene: TRBV7-2
j_gene: TRBJ2-1
len: 14
d_gene: TRBD1
CDR3nt: TGTGCCAGCAGCGGGGACAGGGGACTAGGGGAGCAGTTCTTC
CDR3aa: CASSGDRGLGEQFF

abundance: .
v_gene: TRBV24-1
j_gene: TRBJ2-1
len: 13
d_gene: .
CDR3nt: TGTGCCACCAGTGTAGGTAGCTTAAATGAGCAGTTCTTC
CDR3aa: CATSVGSLNEQFF

abundance: .
v_gene: TRBV7-9
j_gene: TRBJ2-5
len: 15
d_gene: TRBD1
CDR3nt: TGTGCCAGCAGCTCCGGGACAGAGGTTGGAGAGACCCAGTACTTC
CDR3aa: CASSSGTEVGETQYF

abundance: .
v_gene: TRBV5-4
j_gene: TRBJ1-1
len: 15
d_gene: .
CDR3nt: TGTGCCAGCAGCAGGAGCCAGGGGTATTATACTGAAGCTTTCTTT
CDR3aa: CASSRSQGYYTEAFF

abundance: .
v_gene: TRBV6-5
j_gene: TRBJ2-5
len: 14
d_gene: .
CDR3nt: TGTGCCAGCAGGATGGAACCCGGGGTAGAGACCCAGTACTTC
CDR3aa: CASRMEPGVETQYF

abundance: .
v_gene: TRBV9
j_gene: TRBJ1-4
len: 16
d_gene: .
CDR3nt: TGTGCCAGCAGCCGGGGACGGACCCGGGCTAATGAAAAACTGTTTTTT
CDR3aa: CASSRGRTRANEKLFF

abundance: .
v_gene: TRBV6-5
j_gene: TRBJ1-2
len: 10
d_gene: .
CDR3nt: TGTGCCAGCGGTTCCTATGGCTACACCTTC
CDR3aa: CASGSYGYTF

abundance: once
v_gene: TRBV11-2
j_gene: TRBJ2-3
len: 14
d_gene: .
CDR3nt: TGTGCCAGCAGCCCAGGACATCGACCAGATACGCAGTATTTT
CDR3aa: CASSPGHRPDTQYF

abundance: .
v_gene: TRBV5-1
j_gene: TRBJ2-1
len: 15
d_gene: TRBD2
CDR3nt: TGCGCCAGCAGCCTAGCGGGAGCGGGCTACAATGAGCAGTTCTTC
CDR3aa: CASSLAGAGYNEQFF

abundance: .
v_gene: TRBV7-9
j_gene: TRBJ1-5
len: 14
d_gene: .
CDR3nt: TGTGCCAGCAGCCTCCCCGGGGGCAATCAGCCCCAGCATTTT
CDR3aa: CASSLPGGNQPQHF

abundance: .
v_gene: TRBV5-1
j_gene: TRBJ2-5
len: 13
d_gene: .
CDR3nt: TGCGCCACCCGGGTCGTCCCGCGGGAGACCCAGTACTTC
CDR3aa: CATRVVPRETQYF

abundance: .
v_gene: TRBV18
j_gene: TRBJ1-1
len: 13
d_gene: .
CDR3nt: TGTGCCAGCTCCCCGGTTAGGGACACTGAAGCTTTCTTT
CDR3aa: CASSPVRDTEAFF

abundance: few
v_gene: TRBV10-2
j_gene: TRBJ2-2
len: 14
d_gene: TRBD2
CDR3nt: TGCGCCAGCAGTGTGGCGGGAGGGGGCGGGGAGCTGTTTTTT
CDR3aa: CASSVAGGGGELFF

abundance: .
v_gene: TRBV5-1
j_gene: TRBJ2-7
len: 14
d_gene: .
CDR3nt: TGCGCCAGCAGCTTGGTAGGCGGGATTTTGGAGCAGTACTTC
CDR3aa: CASSLVGGILEQYF

abundance: .
v_gene: TRBV7-9
j_gene: TRBJ1-3
len: 15
d_gene: TRBD1
CDR3nt: TGTGCCAGCAGCTCGACAGGGGCGGCTGGAAACACCATATATTTT
CDR3aa: CASSSTGAAGNTIYF

abundance: .
v_gene: TRBV5-1
j_gene: TRBJ2-2
len: 17
d_gene: .
CDR3nt: TGCGCCAGCAGCTTGGCCTCTGCGGGGACGAACACCGGGGAGCTGTTTTTT
CDR3aa: CASSLASAGTNTGELFF

abundance: .
v_gene: TRBV2
j_gene: TRBJ1-2
len: 14
d_gene: .
CDR3nt: TGTGCCAGCCCCTCGCTGTCCAGGGCGGGAGGCTACACCTTC
CDR3aa: CASPSLSRAGGYTF

abundance: .
v_gene: TRBV5-1
j_gene: TRBJ2-3
len: 11
d_gene: .
CDR3nt: TGCGCCAGCAGCTCGGAAGATACGCAGTATTTT
CDR3aa: CASSSEDTQYF

abundance: once
v_gene: TRBV5-3
j_gene: TRBJ1-2
len: 14
d_gene: .
CDR3nt: TGTGCCCCCCCACGGGGCAGACCCATTGGGGGCTACACCTTC
CDR3aa: CAPPRGRPIGGYTF

abundance: .
v_gene: TRBV2
j_gene: TRBJ1-5
len: 15
d_gene: TRBD1
CDR3nt: TGTGCCAGCAGTGAATTGGGACAGCCAGGGCAGCCCCAGCATTTT
CDR3aa: CASSELGQPGQPQHF

abundance: .
v_gene: TRBV27
j_gene: TRBJ2-6
len: 18
d_gene: .
CDR3nt: TGTGCCAGCAGTTTACAGGGCCCCATAAGCTCTGGGGCCAACGTCCTGACTTTC
CDR3aa: CASSLQGPISSGANVLTF

abundance: .
v_gene: TRBV10-2
j_gene: TRBJ1-5
len: 13
d_gene: .
CDR3nt: TGCGCCAGCAGTGAGTCAACGAATCAGCCCCAGCATTTT
CDR3aa: CASSESTNQPQHF

abundance: .
v_gene: TRBV12-5
j_gene: TRBJ1-1
len: 11
d_gene: .
CDR3nt: TGTGCTAGTGGTTCCGGGATACGAGCTTTCTTT
CDR3aa: CASGSGIRAFF

abundance: .
v_gene: TRBV6-5
j_gene: TRBJ2-3
len: 12
d_gene: TRBD2
CDR3nt: TGTGCCAGCAAGCGGGATGGGGATACGCAGTATTTT
CDR3aa: CASKRDGDTQYF

abundance: once
v_gene: TRBV19
j_gene: TRBJ1-1
len: 13
d_gene: .
CDR3nt: TGTGCCAGTACCCCCAACTGGGCCCGCTGGGCTTTCTTT
CDR3aa: CASTPNWARWAFF

abundance: once
v_gene: TRBV19
j_gene: TRBJ2-3
len: 14
d_gene: .
CDR3nt: TGTGCCAGTAGTCAGAGCGGACACACAGATACGCAGTATTTT
CDR3aa: CASSQSGHTDTQYF

abundance: .
v_gene: TRBV27
j_gene: TRBJ1-2
len: 17
d_gene: .
CDR3nt: TGTGCCAGCAGTTTATCGAGGCAGATGTATAACCGCTATGGCTACACCTTC
CDR3aa: CASSLSRQMYNRYGYTF

abundance: .
v_gene: TRBV18
j_gene: TRBJ1-2
len: 13
d_gene: .
CDR3nt: TGTGCCAGCTCACCGGGACAAGACTATGGCTACACCTTC
CDR3aa: CASSPGQDYGYTF